This T cell receptor (beta chain) was recovered during a study of blood T cell repertoires in COVID-19. About the study: From the United States, Italy and Spain came samples of acute and convalescent COVID-19.

Per the germline V gene, CDR1 is MDHEN and CDR2 is SYDVKM. This CDR3 has 12 residues. Deletions cut 5 bases from V and 10 bases from J, with 14 bases between. As handled by the study authors: Reference gene primer amplification gave nucleated cell count estimates. Sequencing was performed with immunoSEQ multiplex PCR; in TCRdb, only in-frame clones are kept and a portion is missing. The V and J calls and the clone size are those of that table, but D and trimming were determined from the DNA. This sample carries around 250,000 clones, over 75% of them seen once, and the ten largest clones take around 2%. Participant-given clinical history determined each cohort assignment. Recovered status applied to Cohort 3 donors who had two consecutive negative PCRs. It also applied to those with clearance or with symptom resolution.

This chain joins TRBV28 and TRBJ1-2, with D possibly being TRBD1 (5 bases). The TCR sequence derives from a woman aged 45 to 65 who had recovered from COVID-19. Specimen: PBMCs or T cells enriched from blood (not recorded which). CDR3 amino acids: CASSRQGTSYTF. In DNA form, the CDR3 reads TGTGCCAGCAGTCGGCAGGGTACGTCCTACACCTTC.